Reported below is one T cell receptor beta chain. Source study methods: By means of reference gene primer amplification, nucleated cell counts were estimated. Sequencing was performed with immunoSEQ multiplex PCR; in TCRdb, only in-frame clones are kept and a portion is missing. The V and J calls and clone size are taken from that table; D and trimming were inferred from the DNA. The sample carries roughly 66,000 clones, 70% to 85% recorded once. This entry comes from a study of blood T cell repertoires in COVID-19. Study-wide context: The origin of the acute and convalescent COVID-19 samples was the United States, Italy and Spain. The analysed material was cDNA or gDNA that came from T cells, B-cell-depleted T cells, or PBMCs.

The CDR3 contains 17 residues. Germline lookup yields CDR1 MNHEY and CDR2 SVGEGT. Trimming left V 6 bases short and J 0 bases short, with 19 bases between. The sequence was collected from a man aged 60 to 69 with acute or convalescent COVID-19. The sample was peripheral blood. The chain has TRBV6-2 or TRBV6-3 and TRBJ2-3; tentatively, D is TRBD1 (6 bases). CDR3 nucleotide sequence: TGTGCCAGCAGCTCGGACAGCGCGCGGCCTAGCACAGATACGCAGTATTTT. Residues: CASSSDSARPSTDTQYF.